This TCR beta chain was captured by sequencing in a study of OX40 agonist ivuxolimab in advanced cancers. Study-wide context: Hepatocellular carcinoma, melanoma, renal cell or head and neck cancer occurred in dose-escalation patients.

Germline lookup yields CDR1 SGDLS and CDR2 YYNGEE. CDR3 length: 13 residues. V lost 4 bases to trimming and J lost 4 bases, with 8 bases between them. General observations from the study: Partial responders receiving 0.1-3.0 mg/kg showed among the lowest clonal expansion.

The data were produced by immunoSEQ multiplex PCR, yet TCRdb's version contains in-frame clones alone and is incomplete. Of over 55,000 clones in the sample, around 82% were seen once. This clone was seen a handful of times. The antigen remains undetermined. Sequenced here: CD4+ or CD8+ T cells sorted from blood, sampled in a trial of the OX40 agonist ivuxolimab. This sequence was found in an adult with an advanced solid tumor such as melanoma, head and neck, liver or kidney cancer. This chain joins TRBV9 and TRBJ2-2; D not certain. The CDR3: CASSSRITGELFF. The CDR3 coding sequence is TGTGCCAGCAGCTCCAGGATCACCGGGGAGCTGTTTTTT.